A selection of T cell receptor beta chains follows, all from one sample in a study of shared clonotypes between healthy human individuals. TCRdb's table, derived via immunoSEQ multiplex PCR, lists solely in-frame clones and lacks some. Of 650,000 to 800,000 clones listed, roughly 94% were seen once; the top ten hold 24%. Sequenced input: naive CD8+ T cells sorted from blood. These receptor sequences come from a man aged 30 to 45 in good health. The CDR3 runs from the conserved cysteine through the conserved F or W. Each record gives: CDR3 DNA, CDR3 protein, J gene, clone size, V gene, D gene. A D gene is named only where the DNA matches it firmly. Size is omitted from some rows. Given values are once, few, many or a class for expanded clones.

CDR3 DNA: TGTGCCAGCAGTAGAGGGGGAGGCAATCAGCCCCAGCATTTT; CDR3 protein: CASSRGGGNQPQHF; J gene: TRBJ1-5; clone size: .; V gene: TRBV27; D gene: .
CDR3 DNA: TGTGCCAGCAGTCTCCCGACAGACACCGGGGAGCTGTTTTTT; CDR3 protein: CASSLPTDTGELFF; J gene: TRBJ2-2; clone size: .; V gene: TRBV28; D gene: .
CDR3 DNA: TGTGCCAGCAGTTTATTAGCGGGAACAGTTCTTGAGCAGTACTTC; CDR3 protein: CASSLLAGTVLEQYF; J gene: TRBJ2-7; clone size: few; V gene: TRBV27; D gene: TRBD2
CDR3 DNA: TGTGCCATCAGTTCCAGCGAGCTAGCGGCATACGAGCAGTACTTC; CDR3 protein: CAISSSELAAYEQYF; J gene: TRBJ2-7; clone size: .; V gene: TRBV10-3; D gene: TRBD2
CDR3 DNA: TGTGCCAGCAGTTTATTTGCGGGAATGGACGAGCAGTACTTC; CDR3 protein: CASSLFAGMDEQYF; J gene: TRBJ2-7; clone size: .; V gene: TRBV27; D gene: .
CDR3 DNA: TGTGCCACCAGCACAGTTAACTATGGCTACACCTTC; CDR3 protein: CATSTVNYGYTF; J gene: TRBJ1-2; clone size: .; V gene: TRBV15; D gene: .
CDR3 DNA: TGTGCCAGCCAGAAGGGGGGAAGTGTCACTGAAGCTTTCTTT; CDR3 protein: CASQKGGSVTEAFF; J gene: TRBJ1-1; clone size: .; V gene: TRBV27; D gene: .
CDR3 DNA: TGTGCCAGCAGCTTAGCCCGGGTGGGCACCGGGGAGCTGTTTTTT; CDR3 protein: CASSLARVGTGELFF; J gene: TRBJ2-2; clone size: .; V gene: TRBV7-8; D gene: .
CDR3 DNA: TGTGCCAGCAGTTTCCGAGGGTTTGAGACCCAGTACTTC; CDR3 protein: CASSFRGFETQYF; J gene: TRBJ2-5; clone size: .; V gene: TRBV27; D gene: .
CDR3 DNA: TGTGCCAGCAGTTTAGGCCTCGGCGAGCAGTACTTC; CDR3 protein: CASSLGLGEQYF; J gene: TRBJ2-7; clone size: .; V gene: TRBV28; D gene: .
CDR3 DNA: TGTGCCAGCAGTCGGGGTTCCGGGGAGCTGTTTTTT; CDR3 protein: CASSRGSGELFF; J gene: TRBJ2-2; clone size: .; V gene: TRBV6-5; D gene: .
CDR3 DNA: TGCGCCAGCAGCCAAGGGGAGGCCGGCTACGAGCAGTACTTC; CDR3 protein: CASSQGEAGYEQYF; J gene: TRBJ2-7; clone size: .; V gene: TRBV4-3; D gene: .
CDR3 DNA: TGTGCCAGCAGCCCGGGGGGGCAGGGGGCTGTTACCGGGGAGCTGTTTTTT; CDR3 protein: CASSPGGQGAVTGELFF; J gene: TRBJ2-2; clone size: few; V gene: TRBV11-2; D gene: .
CDR3 DNA: TGTGCCAGCAGTTTATTGGGACCTGGAAACACCATATATTTT; CDR3 protein: CASSLLGPGNTIYF; J gene: TRBJ1-3; clone size: .; V gene: TRBV27; D gene: .
CDR3 DNA: TGTGCCAGCAGGGTGGGTCTCAATGAGCAGTTCTTC; CDR3 protein: CASRVGLNEQFF; J gene: TRBJ2-1; clone size: .; V gene: TRBV27; D gene: .
CDR3 DNA: TGCGCCAGCAGCCAAACCGGGACAGCCTACAATGAGCAATTCTTC; CDR3 protein: CASSQTGTAYNEQFF; J gene: TRBJ2-1; clone size: .; V gene: TRBV5-1; D gene: TRBD1
CDR3 DNA: TGTGCCAGCAGTCAAGGATACGAGCAGTACTTC; CDR3 protein: CASSQGYEQYF; J gene: TRBJ2-7; clone size: .; V gene: TRBV27; D gene: .
CDR3 DNA: TGTGCCACCAAGGTCGGAGTGCGGGAGACCCAGTACTTC; CDR3 protein: CATKVGVRETQYF; J gene: TRBJ2-5; clone size: .; V gene: TRBV15; D gene: .
CDR3 DNA: TGTGCCAGCAGTCGCACCCTAGCGGGAGGGGATACGCAGTATTTT; CDR3 protein: CASSRTLAGGDTQYF; J gene: TRBJ2-3; clone size: .; V gene: TRBV27; D gene: TRBD2
CDR3 DNA: TGTGCCAGCAGTCCCTCGGCCCCTAGCGGGAGGGCGGCTGAGCAGTTCTTC; CDR3 protein: CASSPSAPSGRAAEQFF; J gene: TRBJ2-1; clone size: .; V gene: TRBV27; D gene: TRBD2
CDR3 DNA: TGTGCCATCTCGACTAGCGGGTTCAGCTCCTACAATGAGCAGTTCTTC; CDR3 protein: CAISTSGFSSYNEQFF; J gene: TRBJ2-1; clone size: .; V gene: TRBV10-3; D gene: TRBD2
CDR3 DNA: TGTGCTAGTGGAACCAGGGTGGGGGCTGATGGCTACACCTTC; CDR3 protein: CASGTRVGADGYTF; J gene: TRBJ1-2; clone size: once; V gene: TRBV12-5; D gene: .
CDR3 DNA: TGCAGCGTTGGGAGGGGAGGGGGATACGAGCAGTACTTC; CDR3 protein: CSVGRGGGYEQYF; J gene: TRBJ2-7; clone size: .; V gene: TRBV29-1; D gene: .
CDR3 DNA: TGTGCCAGCAGGGGGGGAACTGGACAGACCTACGAGCAGTACTTC; CDR3 protein: CASRGGTGQTYEQYF; J gene: TRBJ2-7; clone size: .; V gene: TRBV7-9; D gene: .
CDR3 DNA: TGTGCCAGCAGCCTCAGGGACAACTACGAGCAGTACTTC; CDR3 protein: CASSLRDNYEQYF; J gene: TRBJ2-7; clone size: .; V gene: TRBV7-9; D gene: .
CDR3 DNA: TGCGCCAGCAGCCAAGATTCGGAGGGGGTCAGGGAGACCCAGTACTTC; CDR3 protein: CASSQDSEGVRETQYF; J gene: TRBJ2-5; clone size: .; V gene: TRBV4-1; D gene: .
CDR3 DNA: TGCGCCAGCAGCTTGGAGCCTTTCTACGAGCAGTACTTC; CDR3 protein: CASSLEPFYEQYF; J gene: TRBJ2-7; clone size: .; V gene: TRBV5-1; D gene: .
CDR3 DNA: TGTGCCAGCAGTACGAACACTGAAGCTTTCTTT; CDR3 protein: CASSTNTEAFF; J gene: TRBJ1-1; clone size: .; V gene: TRBV7-9; D gene: .
CDR3 DNA: TGTGCCAGCAGCTCAGACAGACTCAATCAGCCCCAGCATTTT; CDR3 protein: CASSSDRLNQPQHF; J gene: TRBJ1-5; clone size: .; V gene: TRBV6-5; D gene: .
CDR3 DNA: TGTGCCAGCAGGATGACAGGACTTGACAATGAGCAGTTCTTC; CDR3 protein: CASRMTGLDNEQFF; J gene: TRBJ2-1; clone size: .; V gene: TRBV6-6; D gene: .
CDR3 DNA: TGTGCCAGCTACGACAGGGGTGGGTGGGGCTACAATGAGCAGTTCTTC; CDR3 protein: CASYDRGGWGYNEQFF; J gene: TRBJ2-1; clone size: once; V gene: TRBV2; D gene: TRBD1
CDR3 DNA: TGTGCCAGCAGCGCCCCGGGACTAGAGGGTCTGGAGCAGTACTTC; CDR3 protein: CASSAPGLEGLEQYF; J gene: TRBJ2-7; clone size: .; V gene: TRBV11-2; D gene: TRBD2
CDR3 DNA: TGTGCCAGCTCACCGATAATGCAGTTGGACAGCCGTCCTGGCTACACCTTC; CDR3 protein: CASSPIMQLDSRPGYTF; J gene: TRBJ1-2; clone size: .; V gene: TRBV18; D gene: .
CDR3 DNA: TGTGCCAGCAGCTTACGGGAGGCGGGCAATGAGCAGTTCTTC; CDR3 protein: CASSLREAGNEQFF; J gene: TRBJ2-1; clone size: .; V gene: TRBV7-9; D gene: TRBD2
CDR3 DNA: TGTGCCAGCAGCCGCCCGACAGGCACAGATACGCAGTATTTT; CDR3 protein: CASSRPTGTDTQYF; J gene: TRBJ2-3; clone size: .; V gene: TRBV7-9; D gene: .
CDR3 DNA: TGTGCCAGCACCCCCGTTATGAACACTGAAGCTTTCTTT; CDR3 protein: CASTPVMNTEAFF; J gene: TRBJ1-1; clone size: .; V gene: TRBV6-5; D gene: .
CDR3 DNA: TGTGCCACCAGGAGGGACAGTGGCAATCAGCCCCAGCATTTT; CDR3 protein: CATRRDSGNQPQHF; J gene: TRBJ1-5; clone size: .; V gene: TRBV28; D gene: TRBD1
CDR3 DNA: TGTGCCAGCAGCAACCCACTAGCGGGCATCGGGACAGATACGCAGTATTTT; CDR3 protein: CASSNPLAGIGTDTQYF; J gene: TRBJ2-3; clone size: .; V gene: TRBV7-6; D gene: TRBD2
CDR3 DNA: TGTGCCAGCAGCTCGGGGGCCTACACTGAAGCTTTCTTT; CDR3 protein: CASSSGAYTEAFF; J gene: TRBJ1-1; clone size: .; V gene: TRBV7-6; D gene: .